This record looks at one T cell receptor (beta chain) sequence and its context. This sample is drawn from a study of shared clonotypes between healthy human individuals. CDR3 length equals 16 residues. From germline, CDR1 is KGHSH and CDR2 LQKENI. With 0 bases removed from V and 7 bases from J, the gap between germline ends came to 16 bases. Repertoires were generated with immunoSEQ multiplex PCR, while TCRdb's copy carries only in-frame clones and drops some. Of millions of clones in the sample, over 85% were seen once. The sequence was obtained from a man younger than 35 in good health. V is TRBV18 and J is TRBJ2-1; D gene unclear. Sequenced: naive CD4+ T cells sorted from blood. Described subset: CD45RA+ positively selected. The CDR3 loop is CASSPPRVGKGNEQFF. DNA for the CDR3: TGTGCCAGCTCACCACCTCGGGTTGGGAAAGGAAATGAGCAGTTCTTC.